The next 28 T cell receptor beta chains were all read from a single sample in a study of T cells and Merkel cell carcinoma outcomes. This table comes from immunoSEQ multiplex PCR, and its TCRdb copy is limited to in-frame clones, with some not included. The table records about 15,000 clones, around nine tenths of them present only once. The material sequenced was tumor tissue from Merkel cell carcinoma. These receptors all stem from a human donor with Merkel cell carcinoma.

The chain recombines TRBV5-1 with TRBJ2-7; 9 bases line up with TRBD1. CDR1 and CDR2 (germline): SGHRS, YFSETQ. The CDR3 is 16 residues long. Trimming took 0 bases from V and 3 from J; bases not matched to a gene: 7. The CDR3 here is CASSLAEGTGSYEQYF. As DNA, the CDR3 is TGCGCCAGCAGCTTGGCCGAGGGGACAGGGAGCTACGAGCAGTACTTC.

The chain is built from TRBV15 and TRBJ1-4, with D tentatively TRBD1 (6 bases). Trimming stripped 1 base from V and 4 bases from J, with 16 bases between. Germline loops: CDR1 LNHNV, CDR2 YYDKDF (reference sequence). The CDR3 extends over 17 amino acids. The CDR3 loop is CATSRVPGQSLNEKLFF. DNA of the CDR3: TGTGCCACCAGCAGAGTTCCTGGACAGAGCCTTAATGAAAAACTGTTTTTT. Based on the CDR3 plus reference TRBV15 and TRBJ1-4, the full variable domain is DAMVIQNPRYQVTQFGKPVTLSCSQTLNHNVMYWYQQKSSQAPKLLFHYYDKDFNNEADTPDNFQSRRPNTSFCFLDIRSPGLGDTAMYLCATSRVPGQSLNEKLFFGSGTQLSVL.

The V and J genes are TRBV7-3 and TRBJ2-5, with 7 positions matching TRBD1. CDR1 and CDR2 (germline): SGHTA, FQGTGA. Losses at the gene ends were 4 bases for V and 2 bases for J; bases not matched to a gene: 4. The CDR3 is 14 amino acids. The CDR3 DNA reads TGTGCCAGCAGCTCCACAGGGGCGCAAGAGACCCAGTACTTC. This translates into CASSSTGAQETQYF.

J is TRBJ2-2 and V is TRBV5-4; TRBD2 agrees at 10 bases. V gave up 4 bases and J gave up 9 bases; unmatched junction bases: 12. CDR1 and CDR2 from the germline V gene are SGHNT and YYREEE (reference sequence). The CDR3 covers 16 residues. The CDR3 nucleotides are TGTGCCAGCAGCCCCGAGGGACTAGCGAGCCTCCGGGAGCTGTTTTTT. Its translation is CASSPEGLASLRELFF.

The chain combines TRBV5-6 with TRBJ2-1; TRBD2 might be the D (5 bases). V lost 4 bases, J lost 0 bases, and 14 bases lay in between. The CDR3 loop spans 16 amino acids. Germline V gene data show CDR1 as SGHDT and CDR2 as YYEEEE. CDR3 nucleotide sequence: TGTGCCAGCAGCACCGTAGCGTTCGCCTCCTACAATGAGCAGTTCTTC. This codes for CASSTVAFASYNEQFF.

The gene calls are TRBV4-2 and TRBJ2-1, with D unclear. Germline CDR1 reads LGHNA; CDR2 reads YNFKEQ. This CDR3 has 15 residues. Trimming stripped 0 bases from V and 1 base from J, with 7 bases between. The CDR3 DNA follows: TGTGCCAGCAGCCAAGACGCGAATTCCTACAATGAGCAGTTCTTC. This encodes CASSQDANSYNEQFF.

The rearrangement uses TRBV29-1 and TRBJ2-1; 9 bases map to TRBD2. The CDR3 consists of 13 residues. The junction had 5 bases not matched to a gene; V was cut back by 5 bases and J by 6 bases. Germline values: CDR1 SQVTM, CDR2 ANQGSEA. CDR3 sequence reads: CSVFSGSGNEQFF. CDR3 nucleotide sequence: TGCAGCGTTTTTAGCGGGAGCGGCAATGAGCAGTTCTTC.

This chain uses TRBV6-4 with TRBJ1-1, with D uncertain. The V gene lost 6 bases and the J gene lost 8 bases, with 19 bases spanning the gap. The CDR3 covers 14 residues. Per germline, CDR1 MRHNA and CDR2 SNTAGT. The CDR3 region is CASRTLFIASEAFF. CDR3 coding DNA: TGTGCCAGCAGGACACTATTCATAGCATCAGAAGCTTTCTTT.

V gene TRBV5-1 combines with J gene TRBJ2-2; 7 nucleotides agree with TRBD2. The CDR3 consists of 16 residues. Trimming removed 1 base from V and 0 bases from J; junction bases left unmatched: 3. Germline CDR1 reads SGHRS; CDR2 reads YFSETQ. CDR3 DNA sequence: TGCGCCAGCAGCTTGAAGGGAGGGACGAACACCGGGGAGCTGTTTTTT. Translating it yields CASSLKGGTNTGELFF.

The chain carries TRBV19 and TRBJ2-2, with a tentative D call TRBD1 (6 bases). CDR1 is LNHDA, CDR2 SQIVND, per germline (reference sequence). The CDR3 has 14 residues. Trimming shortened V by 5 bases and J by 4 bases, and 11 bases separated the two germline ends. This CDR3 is CASSVRGFTGELFF. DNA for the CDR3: TGTGCCAGTAGTGTCAGGGGTTTCACCGGGGAGCTGTTTTTT.

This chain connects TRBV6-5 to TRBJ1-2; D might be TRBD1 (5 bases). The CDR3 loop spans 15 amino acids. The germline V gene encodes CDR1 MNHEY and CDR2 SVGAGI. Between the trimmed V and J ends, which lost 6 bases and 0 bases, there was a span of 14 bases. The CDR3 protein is CASRPPTAANYGYTF. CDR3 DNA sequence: TGTGCCAGCAGACCACCGACAGCGGCTAACTATGGCTACACCTTC.

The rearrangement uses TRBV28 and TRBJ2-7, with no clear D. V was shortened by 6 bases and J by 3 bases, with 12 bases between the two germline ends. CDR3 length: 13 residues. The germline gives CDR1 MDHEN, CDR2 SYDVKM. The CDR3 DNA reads TGTGCCAGCAGCTTAGCATACGGCTACGAGCAGTACTTC. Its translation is CASSLAYGYEQYF.

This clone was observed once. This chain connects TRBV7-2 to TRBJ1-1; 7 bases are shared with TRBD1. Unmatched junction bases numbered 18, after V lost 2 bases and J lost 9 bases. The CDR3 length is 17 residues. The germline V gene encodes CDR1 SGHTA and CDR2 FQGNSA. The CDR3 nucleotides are TGTGCCAGCAGCTTAAGGGGGTGGGGACAGACAACCCAAAAAGCTTTCTTT. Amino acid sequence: CASSLRGWGQTTQKAFF.

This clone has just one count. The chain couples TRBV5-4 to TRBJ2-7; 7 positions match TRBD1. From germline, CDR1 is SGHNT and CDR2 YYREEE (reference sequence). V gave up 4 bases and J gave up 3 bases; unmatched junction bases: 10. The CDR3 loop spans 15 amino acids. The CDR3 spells CASSATGTAYYEQYF. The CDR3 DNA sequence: TGTGCCAGCAGCGCTACCGGGACAGCGTACTACGAGCAGTACTTC.

This CDR3 is CASAQTGSGDTIYF. The CDR3 coding sequence is TGCGCCAGCGCTCAGACAGGGTCTGGGGACACCATATATTTT. The gene calls are TRBV5-1 and TRBJ1-3; 7 bases are shared with TRBD1. CDR1 is SGHRS, CDR2 YFSETQ, per germline. The J segment lost 8 bases and the V segment lost 7 bases, leaving 12 bases of the junction unmatched. This CDR3 has 14 amino acids.

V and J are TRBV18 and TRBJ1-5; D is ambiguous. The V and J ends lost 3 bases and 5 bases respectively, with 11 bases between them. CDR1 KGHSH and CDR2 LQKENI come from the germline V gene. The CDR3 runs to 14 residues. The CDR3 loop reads CASSPTGPYQPQHF. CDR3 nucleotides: TGTGCCAGCTCACCGACCGGACCCTATCAGCCCCAGCATTTT.

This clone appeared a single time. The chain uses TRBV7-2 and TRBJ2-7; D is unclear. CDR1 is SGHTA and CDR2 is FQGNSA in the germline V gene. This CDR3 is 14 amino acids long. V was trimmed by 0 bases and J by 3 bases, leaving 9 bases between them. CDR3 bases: TGTGCCAGCAGCTTAGCCGCGGCCGACTACGAGCAGTACTTC. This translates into CASSLAAADYEQYF. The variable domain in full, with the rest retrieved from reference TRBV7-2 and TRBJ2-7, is GAGVSQSPSNKVTEKGKDVELRCDPISGHTALYWYRQSLGQGLEFLIYFQGNSAPDKSGLPSDRFSAERTGGSVSTLTIQRTQQEDSAVYLCASSLAAADYEQYFGPGTRLTVT.

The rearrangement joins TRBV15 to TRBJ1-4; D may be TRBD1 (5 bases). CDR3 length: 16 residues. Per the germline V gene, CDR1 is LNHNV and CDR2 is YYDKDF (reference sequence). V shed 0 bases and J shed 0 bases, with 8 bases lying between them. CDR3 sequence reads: CATSRDVGATNEKLFF. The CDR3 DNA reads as TGTGCCACCAGCAGAGATGTGGGGGCAACTAATGAAAAACTGTTTTTT.

In DNA, the CDR3 is TGTGCCAGCAGCGTACGGCCTAATAATTCACCCCTCCACTTT. This translates into CASSVRPNNSPLHF. This chain joins TRBV9 and TRBJ1-6; D remains unclear. The germline V and J ends were trimmed by 1 base and 5 bases, with 7 bases remaining between them. The germline gives CDR1 SGDLS, CDR2 YYNGEE. The CDR3 consists of 14 residues.

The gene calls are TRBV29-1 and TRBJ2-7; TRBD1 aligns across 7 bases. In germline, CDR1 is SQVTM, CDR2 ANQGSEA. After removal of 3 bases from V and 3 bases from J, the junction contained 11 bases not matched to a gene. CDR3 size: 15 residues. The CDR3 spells CSVEGTGESSYEQYF. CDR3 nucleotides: TGCAGCGTTGAGGGAACAGGGGAGAGTAGCTACGAGCAGTACTTC.

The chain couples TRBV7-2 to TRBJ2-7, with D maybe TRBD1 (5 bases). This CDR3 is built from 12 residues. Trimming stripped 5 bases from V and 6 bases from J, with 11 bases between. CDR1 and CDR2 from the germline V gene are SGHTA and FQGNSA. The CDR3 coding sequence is TGTGCCAGCAGCAGGGGTGGGCGCGAGCAGTACTTC. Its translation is CASSRGGREQYF.

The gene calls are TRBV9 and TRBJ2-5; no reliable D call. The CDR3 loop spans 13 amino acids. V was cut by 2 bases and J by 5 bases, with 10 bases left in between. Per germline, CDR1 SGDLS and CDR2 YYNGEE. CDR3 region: CASSVELRETQYF. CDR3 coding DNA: TGTGCCAGCAGCGTGGAACTCCGGGAGACCCAGTACTTC.

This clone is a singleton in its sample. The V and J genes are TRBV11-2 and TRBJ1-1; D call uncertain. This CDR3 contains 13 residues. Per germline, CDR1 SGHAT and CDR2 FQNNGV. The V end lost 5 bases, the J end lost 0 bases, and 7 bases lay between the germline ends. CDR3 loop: CASSLTVNTEAFF. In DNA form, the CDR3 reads TGTGCCAGCAGCCTTACAGTGAACACTGAAGCTTTCTTT.

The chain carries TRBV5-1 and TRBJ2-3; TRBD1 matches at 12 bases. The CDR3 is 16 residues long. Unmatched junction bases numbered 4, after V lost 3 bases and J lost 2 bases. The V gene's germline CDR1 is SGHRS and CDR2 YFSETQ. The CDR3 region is CASSYGTGGHTDTQYF. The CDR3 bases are TGCGCCAGCAGCTATGGGACAGGGGGCCACACAGATACGCAGTATTTT.

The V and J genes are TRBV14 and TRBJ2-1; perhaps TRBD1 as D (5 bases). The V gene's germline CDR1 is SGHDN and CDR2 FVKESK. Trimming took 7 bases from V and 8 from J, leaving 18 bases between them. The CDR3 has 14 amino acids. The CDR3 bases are TGTGCCAGCAACCCTCCAGGGTCTGGACATGAGCAGTTCTTC. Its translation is CASNPPGSGHEQFF.

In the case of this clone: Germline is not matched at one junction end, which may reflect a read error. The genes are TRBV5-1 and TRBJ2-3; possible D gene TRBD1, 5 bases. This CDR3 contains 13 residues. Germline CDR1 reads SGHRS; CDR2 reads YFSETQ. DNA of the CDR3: TGCGCCAGTAGCTCGACAGTCACAGATACGCAGTATTTT. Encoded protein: CASSSTVTDTQYF.

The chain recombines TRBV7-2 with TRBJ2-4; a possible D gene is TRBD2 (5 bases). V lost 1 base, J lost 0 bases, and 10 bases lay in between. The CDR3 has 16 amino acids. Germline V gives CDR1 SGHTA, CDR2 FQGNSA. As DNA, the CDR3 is TGTGCCAGCAGCTTAGAGGGAGTGTTAGCCAAAAACATTCAGTACTTC. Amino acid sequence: CASSLEGVLAKNIQYF.

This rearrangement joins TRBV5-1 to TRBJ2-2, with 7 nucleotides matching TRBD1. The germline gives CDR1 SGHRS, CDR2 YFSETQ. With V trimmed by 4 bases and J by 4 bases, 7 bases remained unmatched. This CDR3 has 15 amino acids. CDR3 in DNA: TGCGCCAGCAGCCCGACAGGGTTCCTCACCGGGGAGCTGTTTTTT. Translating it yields CASSPTGFLTGELFF. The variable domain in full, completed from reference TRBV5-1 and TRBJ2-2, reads KAGVTQTPRYLIKTRGQQVTLSCSPISGHRSVSWYQQTPGQGLQFLFEYFSETQRNKGNFPGRFSGRQFSNSRSEMNVSTLELGDSALYLCASSPTGFLTGELFFGEGSRLTVL.